This T cell receptor (beta chain) originates from a study of T-cell reconstitution after alpha-beta-depleted transplantation in children. Trimming removed 4 bases at V and 7 bases at J, with 7 bases between. This CDR3 has 12 amino acids. The V gene's germline CDR1 is SGHTA and CDR2 FQGTGA. This clonotype was found a few times. The antigen remains unidentified. Study-wide points: The authors attributed T-cell counts and diversity one year after transplant mostly to newly produced T cells. After transplant, high TCRbeta diversity at day 60 in some patients arose from surviving recipient T cells and thymic progenitors. About two months after transplant, alpha-beta T cells reportedly came from several hundred expanded graft clones.

Unique molecular identifiers were incorporated into the prepared TCRbeta library. Each CDR3 protein gets one entry after TCRdb re-called the PCR reads with MiXCR. The sample has about 580,000 distinct CDR3 sequences; 25% to 30% are singletons. The TCR was taken from a boy under three years old with Wiskott-Aldrich syndrome, due to receive a stem cell transplant. Sequenced material: PBMCs, taken before TCRalphabeta/CD19-depleted stem cell transplant. The chain has TRBV7-3 and TRBJ2-2; D uncertain. Written as DNA, the CDR3 is TGTGCCAGCAGCTCCCCTAACGGGGAGCTGTTTTTT. Its translation: CASSSPNGELFF.